This record looks at one TCR beta chain sequence and its context. A second roughly 6 to 11 cycle PCR used barcoded and J-beta primers. From the 5' RACE reads, TCRdb called clonotypes with MiXCR, one entry per CDR3 protein. The table has under 1,000,000 distinct CDR3 sequences, approximately 35% seen once. This specimen comes from a study of blood T cells in healthy people across ages. Looked up from germline, CDR1 is SNHLY and CDR2 is FYNNEI. The V and J ends lost 7 bases and 4 bases respectively, with 11 bases between them. The CDR3 sequence is 13 residues long. Sequenced input: blood. The chain has TRBV2 and TRBJ2-4; D ambiguous. This receptor was obtained from a young man in good health. CDR3 DNA sequence: TGTGCCAGCAACCACCTGACTAAAAACATTCAGTACTTC. Protein product: CASNHLTKNIQYF.